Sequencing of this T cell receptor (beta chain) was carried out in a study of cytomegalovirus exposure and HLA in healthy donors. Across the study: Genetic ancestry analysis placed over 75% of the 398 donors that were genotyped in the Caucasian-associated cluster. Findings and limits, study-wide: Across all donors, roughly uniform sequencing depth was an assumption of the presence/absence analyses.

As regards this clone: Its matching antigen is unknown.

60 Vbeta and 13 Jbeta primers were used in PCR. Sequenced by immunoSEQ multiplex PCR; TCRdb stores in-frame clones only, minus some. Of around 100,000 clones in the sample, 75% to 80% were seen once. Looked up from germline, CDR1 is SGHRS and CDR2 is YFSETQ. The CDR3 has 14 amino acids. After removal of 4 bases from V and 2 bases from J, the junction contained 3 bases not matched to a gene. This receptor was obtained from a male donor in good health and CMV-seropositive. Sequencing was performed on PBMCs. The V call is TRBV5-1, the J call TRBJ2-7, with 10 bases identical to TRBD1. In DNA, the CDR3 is TGCGCCAGCAGCCCCGGGACAGGGGCCTACGAGCAGTACTTC. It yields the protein CASSPGTGAYEQYF.